Presented here are 7 T cell receptor beta chains from one specimen sequenced in a study of blood T cell repertoires in COVID-19 (dated by TCRdb to 2020 to 2021). The method behind the library was the immunoSEQ multiplex PCR assay. TCRdb limited this immuneACCESS table to in-frame rearrangements with V and J called. A share of clones is missing; checked studies link under half to unresolved V genes, and the rest is unexplained. Within this sample are approximately 100,000 clones, with roughly 72% of them counted one time only. The top ten clonotypes cover about 6% of the sample. Sample: peripheral blood. These receptor sequences come from a man older than 75 with acute or convalescent COVID-19.

This clone turned up a few times. The rearrangement joins TRBV3-1 (or the pseudogene TRBV3-2) to TRBJ2-1; possibly TRBD1 for D (5 bases). This CDR3 comprises 12 residues. Germline lookup yields CDR1 LGHDT and CDR2 YNNKEL (reference sequence). V dropped 1 base and J dropped 14 bases, with 12 bases sitting between them. This chain's CDR3 is CASSQAGFFEFF. CDR3 DNA: TGTGCCAGCAGCCAAGCAGGGTTTTTTGAGTTCTTC.

This chain links TRBV7-8 with TRBJ2-3; 7 bases fit TRBD2. The CDR3 covers 16 residues. Germline CDR1 SGHVS, CDR2 FQNEAQ. The junction had 10 bases not matched to a gene; V was cut back by 3 bases and J by 4 bases. The CDR3 bases are TGTGCCAGCAGCTTTCGGCTAGCGGAGCGAGCAGATACGCAGTATTTT. As protein: CASSFRLAERADTQYF.

This clone rates as medium-sized (0.01 to 0.1%). This chain joins TRBV7-9 and TRBJ2-1; 7 nucleotides agree with TRBD1. Germline V lookup: CDR1 SEHNR, CDR2 FQNEAQ (reference sequence). V gave up 5 bases and J gave up 14 bases; unmatched junction bases: 9. The CDR3 length is 12 residues. CDR3 amino acids: CASSQTDRAEFF. CDR3 DNA: TGTGCCAGCAGCCAAACCGACAGGGCGGAGTTCTTC. The full variable domain, with the rest looked up from reference TRBV7-9 and TRBJ2-1, is DTGVSQNPRHKITKRGQNVTFRCDPISEHNRLYWYRQTLGQGPEFLTYFQNEAQLEKSRLLSDRFSAERPKGSFSTLEIQRTEQGDSAMYLCASSQTDRAEFFGPGTRLTVL.

This chain uses TRBV27 with TRBJ1-2, with unresolved D. V was cut by 6 bases and J by 8 bases, with 13 bases left in between. The CDR3 consists of 12 residues. Germline V CDR1 and CDR2: MNHEY, SMNVEV (reference sequence). The CDR3, as DNA: TGTGCCAGCAGGACAACGGAAAGCGGCTACACCTTC. Amino acid sequence: CASRTTESGYTF.

There are a few counts of this clone. The CDR3 bases are TGTGCCAGCAGTTACCGTACATGGCGGTTCTCAGATACGCAGTATTTT. Its translation: CASSYRTWRFSDTQYF. The rearrangement joins TRBV6-5 to TRBJ2-3, with D unclear. The CDR3 runs 16 residues. Germline V CDR1 and CDR2: MNHEY, SVGAGI. Trimming removed 2 bases at V and 4 bases at J, with 16 bases between.

The genes are TRBV29-1 and TRBJ2-7, with a weak D call TRBD2 (6 bases). Per the germline V gene, CDR1 is SQVTM and CDR2 is ANQGSEA. The CDR3 spans 15 residues. V gave up 3 bases and J gave up 0 bases, with 15 bases separating them. The CDR3 region is CSVEAVGGSSYEQYF. CDR3 in DNA: TGCAGCGTTGAGGCGGTGGGGGGAAGCTCCTACGAGCAGTACTTC.

The chain carries TRBV11-3 and TRBJ1-2, with D possibly matching TRBD1 (5 bases). V lost 2 bases and J lost 1, with 17 bases in between. Germline-derived CDR1 and CDR2 are SGHNT and YENEEA. There are 17 residues in the CDR3. The CDR3 DNA reads as TGTGCCAGCAGCTTAAAGCCGGGAGGGGTAGTTAACTATGGCTACACCTTC. Amino acid sequence: CASSLKPGGVVNYGYTF.